The clone carrying this T cell receptor beta chain is termed medium-sized (0.01 to 0.1%). The antigen is not known. Method: immunoSEQ multiplex PCR; TCRdb's copy keeps in-frame clones and lacks some. The sample holds about 6,500 clones, under 80% seen once. The CDR3 is 14 amino acids. Germline CDR1 reads GTSNPN; CDR2 reads SVGIG (reference sequence). The V end lost 0 bases, the J end lost 6 bases, and 14 bases lay between the germline ends. This sample is part of a study of tumor-infiltrating lymphocytes in localized non-small cell lung cancer. Study conclusions and caveats: No T-cell fraction difference was seen between IM1 and IM2 tumors.

The sample comprised uninvolved lung tissue not adjacent to the tumor. This receptor was identified in a human donor with non-small cell lung cancer. V and J are TRBV30 and TRBJ1-1, with a weak D call TRBD1 (6 bases). The CDR3 here is CAWSVPGGLAEAFF. For the CDR3, the DNA is TGTGCCTGGAGTGTACCCGGGGGGCTCGCTGAAGCTTTCTTT.